These 8 T cell receptor beta chains were all obtained from the same sample, sequenced in a study of beta chain features in type 1 diabetes. The entirety of the isolated RNA underwent reverse transcription, so expressed TCRB transcripts were sequenced. Some clones are missing from TCRdb's copy, which holds only in-frame ones; the method was immunoSEQ multiplex PCR. Among hundreds of thousands of clones listed, about 14% were seen once. The sequencing input was naive CD4+ T cells from blood. The receptors here all came from a man younger than 35 in good health.

Only a few counts were recorded for this clone. The chain is built from TRBV7-2 and TRBJ2-7; 7 nucleotides match TRBD1. V trimming: 4 bases; J trimming: 3 bases; junction bases outside the gene matches: 9. Per the germline V gene, CDR1 is SGHTA and CDR2 is FQGNSA. The CDR3 spans 15 residues. This CDR3 reads CASSSRQGSRYEQYF. CDR3 nucleotides: TGTGCCAGCAGCTCCCGACAGGGTTCCCGCTACGAGCAGTACTTC.

The V and J genes are TRBV5-6 and TRBJ2-3; D ambiguous. The CDR3 sequence is 12 residues long. V was clipped by 0 bases and J by 3 bases, with 2 bases between them. Germline loops: CDR1 SGHDT, CDR2 YYEEEE. This CDR3 reads CASSLETDTQYF. CDR3 sequence (DNA): TGTGCCAGCAGCTTGGAAACAGATACGCAGTATTTT.

Regarding this clone: Other DNA sequences from this sample encode an identical CDR3 as well. The V and J genes are TRBV5-1 and TRBJ1-5; TRBD1 matches at 7 bases. V gave up 4 bases and J gave up 5 bases; unmatched junction bases: 3. Germline CDR1 SGHRS, CDR2 YFSETQ. The CDR3 is 13 amino acids. This CDR3 is CASSPGQDQPQHF. CDR3 nucleotide sequence: TGCGCCAGCAGCCCCGGACAGGATCAGCCCCAGCATTTT.

The CDR3 nucleotides read TGTGCCAGCAGTTACTTGTGGGGTGAGCAGTTCTTC. This translates into CASSYLWGEQFF. V usage is TRBV6-5 and J usage is TRBJ2-1, with D hard to call. The CDR3 length is 12 residues. Trimming took off 1 base at V and 9 bases at J, with 7 bases between the two ends. CDR1 and CDR2 from the germline V gene are MNHEY and SVGAGI.

This chain uses TRBV4-3 with TRBJ2-5; TRBD2 matches at 9 bases. CDR1 LGHNA and CDR2 YSLEER come from the germline V gene. Trimming removed 4 bases from V and 4 bases from J; junction bases left unmatched: 7. This CDR3 region has 15 residues. This CDR3 reads CASSRRLAVLETQYF. CDR3 in DNA: TGCGCCAGCAGCCGCCGACTAGCGGTGCTAGAGACCCAGTACTTC.

This clone was detected a few times. The genes are TRBV9 and TRBJ2-7; the D gene is possibly TRBD1 (6 bases). The V end lost 0 bases, the J end lost 3 bases, and 10 bases lay between the germline ends. CDR1 is SGDLS, CDR2 YYNGEE, per germline. The CDR3 totals 14 residues. This CDR3 is CASSVGAGDYEQYF. The CDR3 nucleotides read TGTGCCAGCAGCGTAGGCGCAGGGGACTACGAGCAGTACTTC.

The genes are TRBV4-2 and TRBJ1-5; 11 bases match TRBD1. V was clipped by 2 bases and J by 2 bases; unmatched bases: 8. The CDR3 runs to 18 residues. CDR1 and CDR2 from the germline V gene are LGHNA and YNFKEQ. CDR3 loop: CASSQPTGTGGGNQPQHF. The CDR3 nucleotides read TGTGCCAGCAGCCAACCCACCGGGACAGGGGGTGGCAATCAGCCCCAGCATTTT.

The chain joins TRBV7-6 to TRBJ2-7; D may be TRBD1 (6 bases). CDR1 is SGHVS and CDR2 is FNYEAQ in the germline V gene. The V end was cut by 6 bases, the J end by 1 base, with 16 bases between. CDR3 length equals 15 residues. The CDR3 sequence is CASRQSTGDSYEQYF. CDR3 nucleotide sequence: TGTGCCAGCAGACAATCGACAGGAGATTCCTACGAGCAGTACTTC.